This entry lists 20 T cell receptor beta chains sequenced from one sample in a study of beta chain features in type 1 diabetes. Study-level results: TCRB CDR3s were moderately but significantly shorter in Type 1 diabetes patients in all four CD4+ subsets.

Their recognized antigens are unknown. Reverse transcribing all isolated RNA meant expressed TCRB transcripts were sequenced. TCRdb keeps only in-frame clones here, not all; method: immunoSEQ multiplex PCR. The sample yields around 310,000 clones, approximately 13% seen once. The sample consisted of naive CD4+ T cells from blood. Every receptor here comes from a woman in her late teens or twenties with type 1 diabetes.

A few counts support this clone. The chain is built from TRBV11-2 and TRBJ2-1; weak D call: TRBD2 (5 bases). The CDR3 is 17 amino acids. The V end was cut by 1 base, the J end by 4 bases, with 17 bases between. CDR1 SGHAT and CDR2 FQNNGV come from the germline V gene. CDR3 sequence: CASSLVPRVFRYNEQFF. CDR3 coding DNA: TGTGCCAGCAGCTTAGTCCCGAGGGTTTTCAGGTACAATGAGCAGTTCTTC.

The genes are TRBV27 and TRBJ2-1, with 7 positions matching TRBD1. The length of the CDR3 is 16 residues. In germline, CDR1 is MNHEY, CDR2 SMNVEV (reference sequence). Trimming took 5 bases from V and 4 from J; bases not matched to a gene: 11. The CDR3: CASSPQTGSVYNEQFF. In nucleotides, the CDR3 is TGTGCCAGCAGTCCTCAGACAGGGTCCGTGTACAATGAGCAGTTCTTC.

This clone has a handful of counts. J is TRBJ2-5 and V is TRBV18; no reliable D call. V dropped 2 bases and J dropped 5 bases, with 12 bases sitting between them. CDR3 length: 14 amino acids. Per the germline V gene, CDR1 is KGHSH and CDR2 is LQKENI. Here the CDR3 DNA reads TGTGCCAGCTCACCAGCCAACCCCCGGGAGACCCAGTACTTC. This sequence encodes CASSPANPRETQYF.

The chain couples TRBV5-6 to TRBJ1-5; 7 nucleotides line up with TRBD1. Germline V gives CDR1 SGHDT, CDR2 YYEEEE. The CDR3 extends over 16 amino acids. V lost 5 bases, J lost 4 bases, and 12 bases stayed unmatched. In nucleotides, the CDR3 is TGTGCCAGCAGTACGACAGGGTTGAACCGGAATCAGCCCCAGCATTTT. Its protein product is CASSTTGLNRNQPQHF. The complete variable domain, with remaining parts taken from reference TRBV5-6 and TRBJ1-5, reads DAGVTQSPTHLIKTRGQQVTLRCSPKSGHDTVSWYQQALGQGPQFIFQYYEEEERQRGNFPDRFSGHQFPNYSSELNVNALLLGDSALYLCASSTTGLNRNQPQHFGDGTRLSIL.

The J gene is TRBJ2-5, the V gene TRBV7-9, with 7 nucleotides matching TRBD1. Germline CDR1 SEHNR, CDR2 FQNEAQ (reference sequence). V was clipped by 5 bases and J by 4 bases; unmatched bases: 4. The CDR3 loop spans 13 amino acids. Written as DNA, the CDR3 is TGTGCCAGCAGCAAAGACAGGGCAGAGACCCAGTACTTC. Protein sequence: CASSKDRAETQYF.

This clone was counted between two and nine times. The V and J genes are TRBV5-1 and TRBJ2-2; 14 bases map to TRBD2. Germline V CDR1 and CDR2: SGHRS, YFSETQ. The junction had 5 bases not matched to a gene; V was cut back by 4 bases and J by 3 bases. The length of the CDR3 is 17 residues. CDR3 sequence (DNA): TGCGCCAGCAGCCCCGGGACTAGCGGGAGCTACACCGGGGAGCTGTTTTTT. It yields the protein CASSPGTSGSYTGELFF.

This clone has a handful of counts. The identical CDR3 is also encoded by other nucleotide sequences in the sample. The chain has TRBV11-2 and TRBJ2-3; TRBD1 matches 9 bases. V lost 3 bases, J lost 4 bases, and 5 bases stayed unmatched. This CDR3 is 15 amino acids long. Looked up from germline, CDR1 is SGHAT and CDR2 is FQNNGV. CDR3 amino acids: CASSLGQGASDTQYF. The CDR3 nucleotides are TGTGCCAGCAGCTTGGGACAGGGAGCGTCAGATACGCAGTATTTT.

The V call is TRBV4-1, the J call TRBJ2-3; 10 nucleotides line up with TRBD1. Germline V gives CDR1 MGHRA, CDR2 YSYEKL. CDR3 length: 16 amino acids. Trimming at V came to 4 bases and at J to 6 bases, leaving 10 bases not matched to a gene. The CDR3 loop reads CASSLPGQGFLDTQYF. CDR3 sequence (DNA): TGCGCCAGCAGCCTGCCGGGACAGGGGTTTTTGGATACGCAGTATTTT.

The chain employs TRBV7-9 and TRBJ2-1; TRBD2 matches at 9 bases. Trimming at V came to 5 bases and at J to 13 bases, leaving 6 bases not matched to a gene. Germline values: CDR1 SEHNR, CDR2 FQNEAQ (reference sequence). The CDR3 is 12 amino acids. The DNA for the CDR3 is TGTGCCAGCAGCCCCACGACTAGCGGCCAGTTCTTC. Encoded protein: CASSPTTSGQFF.

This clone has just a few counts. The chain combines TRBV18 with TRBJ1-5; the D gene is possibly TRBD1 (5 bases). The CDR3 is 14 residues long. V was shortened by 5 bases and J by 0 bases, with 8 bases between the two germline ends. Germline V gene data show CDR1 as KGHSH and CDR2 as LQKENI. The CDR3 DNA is TGTGCCAGCTCAGTGACAGATAGCAATCAGCCCCAGCATTTT. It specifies CASSVTDSNQPQHF.

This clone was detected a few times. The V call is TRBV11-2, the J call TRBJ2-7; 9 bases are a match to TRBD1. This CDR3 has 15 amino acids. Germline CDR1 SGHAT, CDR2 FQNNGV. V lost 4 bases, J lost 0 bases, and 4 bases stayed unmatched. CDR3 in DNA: TGTGCCAGCAGCTCGACAGGGGGGAGCTCCTACGAGCAGTACGTC. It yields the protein CASSSTGGSSYEQYV.

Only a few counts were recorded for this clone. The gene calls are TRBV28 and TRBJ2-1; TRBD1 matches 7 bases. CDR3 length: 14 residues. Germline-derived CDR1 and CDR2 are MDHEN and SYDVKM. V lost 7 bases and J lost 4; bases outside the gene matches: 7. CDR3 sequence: CASKPGQPYNEQFF. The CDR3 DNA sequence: TGTGCCAGCAAACCGGGACAGCCATACAATGAGCAGTTCTTC.

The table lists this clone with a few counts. The CDR3 here is CASSVVSSGLRRDEQFF. In DNA form, the CDR3 reads TGTGCCAGCAGCGTAGTGTCTAGCGGACTGCGGAGGGATGAGCAGTTCTTC. The chain uses TRBV9 and TRBJ2-1; 7 bases line up with TRBD2. V was clipped by 0 bases and J by 8 bases; unmatched bases: 14. The CDR3 runs 17 residues. Germline CDR1 is SGDLS and CDR2 is YYNGEE. Variable domain in full (rest from reference TRBV9 and TRBJ2-1): DSGVTQTPKHLITATGQRVTLRCSPRSGDLSVYWYQQSLDQGLQFLIQYYNGEERAKGNILERFSAQQFPDLHSELNLSSLELGDSALYFCASSVVSSGLRRDEQFFGPGTRLTVL.

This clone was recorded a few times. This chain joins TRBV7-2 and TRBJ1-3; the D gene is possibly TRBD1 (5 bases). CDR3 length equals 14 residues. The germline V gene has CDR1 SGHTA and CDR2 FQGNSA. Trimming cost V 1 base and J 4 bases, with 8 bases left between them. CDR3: CASSLGQGGNTIYF. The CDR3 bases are TGTGCCAGCAGCTTAGGGCAGGGAGGAAACACCATATATTTT.

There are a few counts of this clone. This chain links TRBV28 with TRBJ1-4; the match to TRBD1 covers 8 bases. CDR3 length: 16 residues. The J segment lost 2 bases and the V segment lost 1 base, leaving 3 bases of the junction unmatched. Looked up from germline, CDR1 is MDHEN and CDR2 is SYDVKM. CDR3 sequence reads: CASSLFGQGTNEKLFF. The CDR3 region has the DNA TGTGCCAGCAGTTTATTCGGACAGGGCACTAATGAAAAACTGTTTTTT.

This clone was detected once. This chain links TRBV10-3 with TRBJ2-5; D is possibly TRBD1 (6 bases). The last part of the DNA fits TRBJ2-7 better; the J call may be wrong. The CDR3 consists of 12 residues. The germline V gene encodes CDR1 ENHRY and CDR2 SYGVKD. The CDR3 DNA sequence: TGTGCCATCAGTGGAAAGGGGGACGAGCAGTACTTC. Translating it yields CAISGKGDEQYF.

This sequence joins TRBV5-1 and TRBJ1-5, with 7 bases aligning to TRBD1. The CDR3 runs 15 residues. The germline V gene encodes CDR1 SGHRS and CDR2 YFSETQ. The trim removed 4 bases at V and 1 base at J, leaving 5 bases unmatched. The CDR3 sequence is CASSQTGISNQPQHF. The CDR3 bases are TGCGCCAGCAGCCAGACAGGGATAAGCAATCAGCCCCAGCATTTT.

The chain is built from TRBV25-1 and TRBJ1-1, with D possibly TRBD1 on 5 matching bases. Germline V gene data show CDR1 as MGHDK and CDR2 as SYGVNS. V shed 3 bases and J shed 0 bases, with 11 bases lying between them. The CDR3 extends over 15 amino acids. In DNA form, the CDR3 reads TGTGCCAGCAGTGATACGACAGCTATGAACACTGAAGCTTTCTTT. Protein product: CASSDTTAMNTEAFF.

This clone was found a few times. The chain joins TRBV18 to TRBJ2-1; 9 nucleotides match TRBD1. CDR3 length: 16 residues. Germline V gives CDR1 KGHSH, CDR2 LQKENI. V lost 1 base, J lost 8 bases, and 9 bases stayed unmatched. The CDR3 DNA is TGTGCCAGCTCACCACGAACGGACAGGGGTCCCCATGAGCAGTTCTTC. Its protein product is CASSPRTDRGPHEQFF.

The CDR3 sequence is CASSFDWSSYNEQFF. Written as DNA, the CDR3 is TGTGCCAGCAGTTTCGATTGGAGCTCCTACAATGAGCAGTTCTTC. The genes are TRBV27 and TRBJ2-1; D remains unclear. CDR1 is MNHEY and CDR2 is SMNVEV in the germline V gene (reference sequence). The CDR3 covers 15 residues. V was pared by 3 bases and J by 0 bases, with 9 bases between.